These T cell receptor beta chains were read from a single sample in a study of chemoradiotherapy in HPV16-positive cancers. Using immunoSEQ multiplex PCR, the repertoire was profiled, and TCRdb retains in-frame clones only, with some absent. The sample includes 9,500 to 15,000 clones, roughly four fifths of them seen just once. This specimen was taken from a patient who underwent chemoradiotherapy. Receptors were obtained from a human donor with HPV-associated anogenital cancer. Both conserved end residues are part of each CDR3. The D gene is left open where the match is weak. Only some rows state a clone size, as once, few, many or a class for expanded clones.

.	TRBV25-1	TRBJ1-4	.	CASSAPAATNEKLFF	TGTGCCAGCAGTGCACCAGCTGCAACTAATGAAAAACTGTTTTTT
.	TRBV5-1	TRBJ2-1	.	CASSLVAGTYNEQFF	TGCGCCAGCAGCTTGGTCGCAGGGACATACAATGAGCAGTTCTTC
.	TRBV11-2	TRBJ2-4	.	CASSFPGADIQYF	TGTGCCAGCAGCTTCCCAGGGGCGGACATTCAGTACTTC
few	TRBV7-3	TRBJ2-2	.	CASSKANTGELFF	TGTGCCAGCAGTAAAGCGAACACCGGGGAGCTGTTTTTT
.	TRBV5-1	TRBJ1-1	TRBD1	CASSGDSSGFTEAFF	TGCGCCAGCAGCGGGGACAGTTCGGGTTTTACTGAAGCTTTCTTT
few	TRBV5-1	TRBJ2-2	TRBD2	CASSFIFSGGTNTGELFF	TGCGCCAGCAGCTTTATATTTAGCGGGGGGACTAACACCGGGGAGCTGTTTTTT
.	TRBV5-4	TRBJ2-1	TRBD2	CASSRQVSGGNNEQFF	TGTGCCAGCAGCCGCCAGGTGAGCGGGGGGAACAATGAGCAGTTCTTC
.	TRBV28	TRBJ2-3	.	CASSLMDTQYF	TGTGCCAGCAGTTTAATGGATACGCAGTATTTT
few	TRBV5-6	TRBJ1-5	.	CASSLWGIGQPQHF	TGTGCCAGCAGCTTGTGGGGTATAGGTCAGCCCCAGCATTTT
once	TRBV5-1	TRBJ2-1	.	CASSLVGGPNEQFF	TGCGCCAGCAGCTTGGTTGGGGGGCCCAATGAGCAGTTCTTC
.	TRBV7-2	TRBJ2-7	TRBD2	CASSLGVAGSYEQYF	TGTGCCAGCAGCTTAGGTGTAGCGGGGTCCTACGAGCAGTACTTC
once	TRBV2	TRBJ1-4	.	CASTGRRGQNEKLFF	TGTGCCAGCACCGGACGACGGGGGCAGAATGAAAAACTGTTTTTT
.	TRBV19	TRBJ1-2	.	CASNPREDYGYTF	TGTGCCAGTAATCCACGGGAAGACTATGGCTACACCTTC
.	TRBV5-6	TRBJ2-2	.	CASEGENTGELFF	TGTGCCAGCGAAGGGGAGAACACCGGGGAGCTGTTTTTT
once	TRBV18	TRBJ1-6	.	CASSWNGHGPYNSPLHF	TGTGCCAGCTCATGGAACGGGCACGGACCTTATAATTCACCCCTCCACTTT